This record concerns one TCR beta chain sequence. Antigen: not known. This may arise from a read error, as a much more abundant clone is one base away. The CDR3 extends over 15 amino acids. Per germline, CDR1 DFQATT and CDR2 SNEGSKA (reference sequence). The V end was cut by 1 base, the J end by 3 bases, with 16 bases between. The entry originates in a study of Graves' ophthalmopathy and Graves' hyperthyroidism. Turning to the study itself: Stable hyperthyroidism was defined by absence of ophthalmopathy within 18 months of follow-up. General study findings and limits: A 13-signature model separated ophthalmopathy from stable hyperthyroidism, about 91% sensitivity, approximately 84% specificity. Most thyroid clonotypes with frequency above 0.001 were detected in blood too.

The authors amplified TCR beta CDR3 regions from RNA transcripts. RT-PCR with HTBI primers came first, then second-round multiplex PCR. TCRdb reanalysed the multiplex PCR reads using MiXCR and keeps one entry per CDR3 protein. The profile covers more than 1,000,000 distinct CDR3 sequences, with approximately 35% appearing a single time and 11% taken by the ten largest. Diagnostic conclusions were grounded in clinical symptoms, serum thyroxine, TRAb, thyroid ultrasound and orbital computed tomography. This TCR came from an adult man with Graves' hyperthyroidism. The genes are TRBV20-1 and TRBJ2-7; tentatively, D is TRBD1 (6 bases). Sequenced: peripheral blood or thyroid tissue (not recorded which). The DNA of the CDR3 is TGCAGTGCTAGAGGTGGGGGCCGGAACCTCTACGAGCAGTACTTC. Translated, it gives CSARGGGRNLYEQYF.